These 9 T cell receptor beta chains originate from one sample sequenced in a study of control samples from healthy donors and cancer patients. The data were produced by immunoSEQ multiplex PCR, yet TCRdb's version contains in-frame clones alone and is incomplete. This sample yields 150,000 or so clones, of which 80% to 95% are seen a single time; about 5.8% belongs to the top ten. The sequenced material came from blood. These receptors were collected from a man aged 18-30 years in good health.

The chain links TRBV3-1 (or the pseudogene TRBV3-2) to TRBJ1-3, with a tentative D call TRBD1 (6 bases). The CDR3 extends over 16 amino acids. V gave up 2 bases and J gave up 0 bases, with 11 bases separating them. The V gene's germline CDR1 is LGHDT and CDR2 YNNKEL (reference sequence). CDR3 bases: TGTGCCAGCAGCCAAACCGCAGGGGCCTCTGGAAACACCATATATTTT. Its translation is CASSQTAGASGNTIYF.

The chain is built from TRBV6-1 and TRBJ1-1; tentative D call: TRBD1 (5 bases). The CDR3 totals 12 residues. The ends were cut back, 11 bases at V and 1 base at J, with 11 bases in the middle. Per the germline V gene, CDR1 is MNHNS and CDR2 is SASEGT. The CDR3 loop reads CAGHDGNTEAFF. The CDR3 coding sequence is TGTGCCGGACACGACGGGAACACTGAAGCTTTCTTT.

V is TRBV5-1 and J is TRBJ2-1; 9 nucleotides align to TRBD1. This CDR3 is built from 19 residues. Per germline, CDR1 SGHRS and CDR2 YFSETQ. V lost 5 bases to trimming and J lost 10 bases; unmatched junction nucleotides: 25. The CDR3 DNA reads TGCGCCAGCAGTTTAAATGCGGGACAGGGCGGCCCCCTAAATCGGGAGCAGTTCTTC. As protein: CASSLNAGQGGPLNREQFF.

Written as DNA, the CDR3 is TGTGCCAGCAGTTTAGAGGGTAGTCAGCCCCAGCATTTT. This encodes CASSLEGSQPQHF. The genes are TRBV27 and TRBJ1-5; D is undetermined. The germline CDR1 and CDR2 sequences are MNHEY and SMNVEV (reference sequence). The V and J ends lost 2 bases and 6 bases respectively, with 8 bases between them. This CDR3 has 13 amino acids.

This clone showed up just once. V and J are TRBV7-9 and TRBJ2-1, with D maybe TRBD2 (5 bases). V was trimmed by 4 bases and J by 4 bases, leaving 11 bases between them. The CDR3 is made up of 14 amino acids. CDR1 and CDR2 (germline): SEHNR, FQNEAQ (reference sequence). CDR3 loop: CASSSPDWYNEQFF. The CDR3 DNA sequence: TGTGCCAGCAGCTCCCCGGACTGGTACAATGAGCAGTTCTTC.

The DNA of the CDR3 is TGTGCCAGCAGCCAATCTGGGGCCAACGTCCTGACTTTC. It translates to CASSQSGANVLTF. The chain couples TRBV3-1 (or the pseudogene TRBV3-2) to TRBJ2-6; D is ambiguous. Germline V gene data show CDR1 as LGHDT and CDR2 as YNNKEL (reference sequence). Between the trimmed V and J ends, which lost 2 bases and 1 base, there was a span of 0 bases. This CDR3 is 13 amino acids long.

V is TRBV19 and J is TRBJ2-5; either TRBD1 or TRBD2 may supply D (5 bases each). The germline V gene encodes CDR1 LNHDA and CDR2 SQIVND (reference sequence). The CDR3 has 13 residues. The V end was cut by 9 bases, the J end by 5 bases, with 16 bases between. In DNA, the CDR3 is TGTGCCAGGAATCGGGACCCGGCGGAGACCCAGTACTTC. This gives the protein CARNRDPAETQYF. The full variable domain, in which reference TRBV19 and TRBJ2-5 provide the parts outside the CDR3, is DGGITQSPKYLFRKEGQNVTLSCEQNLNHDAMYWYRQDPGQGLRLIYYSQIVNDFQKGDIAEGYSVSREKKESFPLTVTSAQKNPTAFYLCARNRDPAETQYFGPGTRLLVL.

The V and J genes are TRBV5-6 and TRBJ1-1, with 7 nucleotides matching TRBD1. In germline, CDR1 is SGHDT, CDR2 YYEEEE. This CDR3 region has 13 residues. After removal of 4 bases from V and 7 bases from J, the junction contained 7 bases not matched to a gene. CDR3 sequence (DNA): TGTGCCAGCAGCCTCGGACAGGCGATTGAAGCTTTCTTT. It specifies CASSLGQAIEAFF.

The chain employs TRBV2 and TRBJ1-6; D may be TRBD1 (6 bases). The CDR3 sequence is 14 residues long. Germline CDR1 reads SNHLY; CDR2 reads FYNNEI. Trimming stripped 4 bases from V and 7 bases from J, with 11 bases between. This CDR3 reads CASSVAGANSPLHF. The CDR3 DNA reads as TGTGCCAGCAGTGTGGCGGGGGCCAATTCACCCCTCCACTTT.